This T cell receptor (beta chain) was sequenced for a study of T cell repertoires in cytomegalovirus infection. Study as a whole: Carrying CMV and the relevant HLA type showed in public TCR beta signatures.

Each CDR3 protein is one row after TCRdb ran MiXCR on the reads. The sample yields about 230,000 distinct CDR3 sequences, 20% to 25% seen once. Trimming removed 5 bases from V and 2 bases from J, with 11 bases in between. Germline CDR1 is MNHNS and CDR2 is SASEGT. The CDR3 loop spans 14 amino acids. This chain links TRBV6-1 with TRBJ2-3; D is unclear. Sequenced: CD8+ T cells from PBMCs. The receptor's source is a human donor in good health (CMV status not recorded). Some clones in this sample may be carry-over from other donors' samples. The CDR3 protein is CASSYGSPTDTQYF. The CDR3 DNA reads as TGTGCCAGCAGTTACGGTTCCCCCACAGATACGCAGTATTTT.